This T cell receptor (beta chain) was retrieved from a study of siplizumab effects on memory and regulatory T cells. Points from the study as a whole: Naive T cells looked more diverse than memory cells, and they looked like major contributors to the alloresponse. An assignable naive or memory phenotype was lacking in roughly 80-97% of proliferating CD4+ or CD8+ clones.

Germline V lookup: CDR1 SGHVS, CDR2 FQNEAQ. The CDR3 runs to 15 residues. With 1 base removed from V and 7 bases from J, the gap between germline ends came to 14 bases. For this clone: Its specificity is not known.

Data came from immunoSEQ multiplex PCR; TCRdb stores just in-frame clones and leaves some out. The sample has some 100,000 clones, around 90% seen once. This sequence originates from a human donor in good health. Some clones in this sample may be carry-over from other donors' samples. Sequencing input: CD4+ T cells sorted from blood. The chain links TRBV7-8 to TRBJ1-5, with D possibly TRBD1 on 6 matching bases. The CDR3 protein is CASSLDGKGVQPQHF. The CDR3 DNA reads TGTGCCAGCAGCTTAGATGGTAAGGGGGTGCAGCCCCAGCATTTT. Based on the CDR3 plus reference TRBV7-8 and TRBJ1-5, the full variable domain is GAGVSQSPRYKVAKRGQDVALRCDPISGHVSLFWYQQALGQGPEFLTYFQNEAQLDKSGLPSDRFFAERPEGSVSTLKIQRTQQEDSAVYLCASSLDGKGVQPQHFGDGTRLSIL.